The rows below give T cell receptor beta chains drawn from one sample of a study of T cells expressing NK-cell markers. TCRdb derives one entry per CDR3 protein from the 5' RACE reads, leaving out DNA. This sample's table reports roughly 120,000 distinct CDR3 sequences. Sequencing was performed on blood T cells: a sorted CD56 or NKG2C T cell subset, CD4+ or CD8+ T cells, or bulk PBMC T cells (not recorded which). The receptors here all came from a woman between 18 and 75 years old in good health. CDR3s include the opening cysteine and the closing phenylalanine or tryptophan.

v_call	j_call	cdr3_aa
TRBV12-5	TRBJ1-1	CASGLVFAGTQLGTEAFF
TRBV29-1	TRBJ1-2	CSVQSTVYGYTF
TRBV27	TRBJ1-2	CASSFQQFYGYTF
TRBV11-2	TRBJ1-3	CASRGVGNTIYF
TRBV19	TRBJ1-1	CASMVWPNTEAFF
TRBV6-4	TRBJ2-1	CASSDSVRGAHNEQFF
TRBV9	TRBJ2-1	CASSVSGRPTYNEQFF
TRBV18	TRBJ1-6	CASQGDRGGDSPLHF
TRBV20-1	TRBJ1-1	CSARERGTEAFF
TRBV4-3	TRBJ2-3	CASSQDLSDKGTDTQYF
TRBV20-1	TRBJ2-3	CSARDRPGGTDTQYF
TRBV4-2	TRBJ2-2	CASSQDGGGTGELFF
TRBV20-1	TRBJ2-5	CSARIPGTGLLETQYF
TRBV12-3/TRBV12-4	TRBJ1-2	CASTLIGGGGYTF
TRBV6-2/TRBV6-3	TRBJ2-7	CASSYHGTSGRYEQYF
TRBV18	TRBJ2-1	CASSPPKDRQSSYNEQFF
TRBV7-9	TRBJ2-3	CASESGENTDTQYF
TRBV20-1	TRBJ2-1	CSAREGASGGYEQFF
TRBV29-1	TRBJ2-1	CSVEDSTPYNEQFF
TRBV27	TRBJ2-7	CASSPNTGPPKEQYF
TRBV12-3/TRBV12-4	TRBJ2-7	CASRDAHGTEQYF
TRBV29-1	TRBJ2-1	CSAVGYNEQFF
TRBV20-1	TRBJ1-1	CSARDGGQNTEAFF
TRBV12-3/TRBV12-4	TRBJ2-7	CASSLALGGTYEQYF
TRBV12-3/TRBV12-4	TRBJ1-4	CASSPDRVREKLFF
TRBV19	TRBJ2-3	CASTPADLSTDTQYF
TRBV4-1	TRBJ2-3	CASSPEDRGSTDTQYF
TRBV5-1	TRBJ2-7	CASSLASSTGEQYF
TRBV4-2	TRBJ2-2	CASSQAGELFF
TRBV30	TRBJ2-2	CAWSTGGAGELFF
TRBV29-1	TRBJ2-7	CSVETRGEYEQYF
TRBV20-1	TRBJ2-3	CSARTTDTQYF
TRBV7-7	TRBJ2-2	CASSSGTGPQELFF
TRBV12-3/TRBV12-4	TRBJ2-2	CASSPRPRGPNTGELFF
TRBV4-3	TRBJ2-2	CASSQRLAALGGELFF
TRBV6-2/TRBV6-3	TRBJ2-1	CASSKKRDNEQFF
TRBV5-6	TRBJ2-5	CASSLGLAGVRQETQYF
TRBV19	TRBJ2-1	CASLDSRGEQFF
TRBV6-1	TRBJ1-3	CASSTTGGAGNTIYF
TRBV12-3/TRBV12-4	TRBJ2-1	CASSSLAGGEQFF
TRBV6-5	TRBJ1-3	CASSYSPPGAGNTIYF
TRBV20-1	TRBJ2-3	CSARSPWASSTDTQYF
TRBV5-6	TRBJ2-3	CASSVGLAGAVPSPDTQYF
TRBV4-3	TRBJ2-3	CASSHRLGATFTDTQYF
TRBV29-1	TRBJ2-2	CSVGRGSGELFF
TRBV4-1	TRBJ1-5	CASGRTDYSNQPQHF
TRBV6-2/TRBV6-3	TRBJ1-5	CASRWDRGPEPQHF
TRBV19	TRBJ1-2	CASSPTGNNYGYTF
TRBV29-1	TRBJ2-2	CSAPDLSGELFF
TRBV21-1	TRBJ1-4	CASSKEGRAAEKLFF
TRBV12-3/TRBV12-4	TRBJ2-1	CASSWTAAYNEQFF
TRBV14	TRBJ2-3	CASSEVPRGITDTQYF
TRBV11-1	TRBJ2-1	CASSTTASEQFF
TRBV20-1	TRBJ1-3	CSARDLGSGNTIYF
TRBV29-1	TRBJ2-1	CSVEGEAGAYNEQFF
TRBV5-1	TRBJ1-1	CASTQGTEAFF
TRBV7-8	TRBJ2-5	CASRSSEYQETQYF
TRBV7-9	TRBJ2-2	CASSPTGQVNTGELFF
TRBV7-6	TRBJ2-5	CASSLVIRRETQYF
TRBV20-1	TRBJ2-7	CSARGVVRSSYEQYF